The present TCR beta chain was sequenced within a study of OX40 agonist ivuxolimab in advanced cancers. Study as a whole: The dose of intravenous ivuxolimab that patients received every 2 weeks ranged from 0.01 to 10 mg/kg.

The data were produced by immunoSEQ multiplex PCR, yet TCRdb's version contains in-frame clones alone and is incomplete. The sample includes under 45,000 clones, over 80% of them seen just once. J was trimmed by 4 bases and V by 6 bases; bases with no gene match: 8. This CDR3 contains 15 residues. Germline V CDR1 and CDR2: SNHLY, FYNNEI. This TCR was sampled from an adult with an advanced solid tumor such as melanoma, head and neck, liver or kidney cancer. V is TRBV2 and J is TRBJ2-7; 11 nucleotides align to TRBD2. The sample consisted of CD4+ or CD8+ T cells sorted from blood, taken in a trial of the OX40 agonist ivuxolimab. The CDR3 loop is CASRRPTSGVYEQYF. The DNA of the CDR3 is TGTGCCAGCAGAAGACCGACTAGCGGGGTGTACGAGCAGTACTTC.